The 22 T cell receptor beta chains given below trace back to one sample, sequenced in a study of T cell responses to AZD1222 COVID-19 vaccine. The method was immunoSEQ multiplex PCR; TCRdb's version includes in-frame clones alone and lacks a portion of them. The data hold some 170,000 clones, with more than 80% observed a single time. This sample comprised peripheral blood, obtained on day 0 of AZD1222 vaccination. The receptors shown here come from an adult in good health.

V and J are TRBV12-5 and TRBJ2-7; D unresolved. V lost 5 bases and J lost 2, with 10 bases in between. There are 13 residues in the CDR3. Germline-derived CDR1 and CDR2 are LGHNT and FRNRAP. CDR3 residues: CASGLDRPYEQYF. Here the CDR3 DNA reads TGTGCTAGTGGTCTGGACCGCCCCTACGAGCAGTACTTC.

The chain couples TRBV29-1 to TRBJ1-2; D ambiguous. V gave up 3 bases and J gave up 1 base, with 6 bases separating them. CDR1 and CDR2 (germline): SQVTM, ANQGSEA. This CDR3 is 12 amino acids long. Here the CDR3 DNA reads TGCAGCGTTGACAGATTTAACTATGGCTACACCTTC. Protein product: CSVDRFNYGYTF.

The chain couples TRBV24-1 to TRBJ2-3, with D possibly matching TRBD1 (5 bases). Deletions cut 4 bases from V and 0 bases from J, with 7 bases between. The CDR3 is made up of 14 amino acids. CDR1 and CDR2 from the germline V gene are KGHDR and SFDVKD. The CDR3 loop is CATSDRVSTDTQYF. CDR3 nucleotide sequence: TGTGCCACCAGTGACAGGGTCAGCACAGATACGCAGTATTTT.

This clone was seen more than once but under ten times. The J gene is TRBJ1-3, the V gene TRBV4-1; tentative D call: TRBD1 (5 bases). The CDR3 extends over 18 amino acids. The germline CDR1 and CDR2 sequences are MGHRA and YSYEKL. Trimming took 3 bases from V and 0 from J, leaving 18 bases between them. This CDR3 reads CASSHVSGHGGSGNTIYF. The CDR3 DNA reads TGCGCCAGCAGCCACGTATCGGGCCATGGGGGCTCTGGAAACACCATATATTTT.

The chain employs TRBV30 and TRBJ1-2; perhaps TRBD1 as D (6 bases). Germline CDR1 GTSNPN, CDR2 SVGIG (reference sequence). V shed 0 bases and J shed 6 bases, with 17 bases lying between them. The CDR3 contains 15 residues. CDR3 sequence: CAWSVFLRDTDGYTF. The CDR3 coding sequence is TGTGCCTGGAGTGTATTTCTTAGGGACACTGATGGCTACACCTTC.

The CDR3 here is CASSQSGRGHEQFF. CDR3 DNA: TGTGCCAGCAGCCAAAGCGGGAGGGGTCATGAGCAGTTCTTC. The chain links TRBV3-1 (or the pseudogene TRBV3-2) to TRBJ2-1, with 10 bases identical to TRBD2. V gave up 2 bases and J gave up 8 bases; unmatched junction bases: 3. The CDR3 loop spans 14 amino acids. Per germline, CDR1 LGHDT and CDR2 YNNKEL (reference sequence).

J is TRBJ1-1 and V is TRBV6-1; D possibly corresponds to TRBD1 (6 bases). Per germline, CDR1 MNHNS and CDR2 SASEGT. Deletions cut 2 bases from V and 7 bases from J, with 14 bases between. The CDR3 runs to 14 residues. The DNA of the CDR3 is TGTGCCAGCAGTGAATTTGAGGGGGTAGGTGAAGCTTTCTTT. It is translated as CASSEFEGVGEAFF.

This sequence joins TRBV14 and TRBJ2-1; 8 bases agree with TRBD1. J was trimmed by 3 bases and V by 4 bases; bases with no gene match: 8. CDR1 and CDR2 from the germline V gene are SGHDN and FVKESK. This CDR3 is 16 amino acids long. CDR3 DNA sequence: TGTGCCAGCAGCCGAGGGACAGGCCAAATCTACAATGAGCAGTTCTTC. It codes for CASSRGTGQIYNEQFF. Full variable domain (outside the CDR3, taken from reference TRBV14 and TRBJ2-1): EAGVTQFPSHSVIEKGQTVTLRCDPISGHDNLYWYRRVMGKEIKFLLHFVKESKQDESGMPNNRFLAERTGGTYSTLKVQPAELEDSGVYFCASSRGTGQIYNEQFFGPGTRLTVL.

The chain uses TRBV4-1 and TRBJ1-5, with 7 bases aligning to TRBD1. Germline CDR1 MGHRA, CDR2 YSYEKL. The CDR3 is made up of 15 amino acids. The V gene end was trimmed by 3 bases and the J gene end by 4 bases; junction bases not matched to a gene: 6. The CDR3 reads CASSQYATGNQPQHF. The CDR3 nucleotides are TGCGCCAGCAGCCAGTACGCGACAGGGAATCAGCCCCAGCATTTT.

The CDR3 DNA follows: TGTGCTAGTGGTTGGCTCCGGCAGGGGAGTCTCTGGCCTAATGAAAAACTGTTTTTT. Its translation: CASGWLRQGSLWPNEKLFF. The gene calls are TRBV12-5 and TRBJ1-4; a weak D match, TRBD1 (6 bases). Germline CDR1 is LGHNT and CDR2 is FRNRAP. The V end was cut by 4 bases, the J end by 3 bases, with 24 bases between. The CDR3 extends over 19 amino acids.

This clone was picked up one time. The chain has TRBV6-5 and TRBJ1-2, with TRBD1 identical over 7 bases. CDR3 length equals 16 residues. After removal of 0 bases from V and 4 bases from J, the junction contained 8 bases not matched to a gene. Germline CDR1 reads MNHEY; CDR2 reads SVGAGI. In DNA form, the CDR3 reads TGTGCCAGCAGTTACTCAAGACAGGGCCTCCCCTATGGCTACACCTTC. It is translated as CASSYSRQGLPYGYTF.

The V and J genes are TRBV7-2 and TRBJ2-2, with 7 bases lining up with TRBD2. Germline trimming cut 4 bases from V and 9 bases from J; bases unmatched to any gene: 14. The germline gives CDR1 SGHTA, CDR2 FQGNSA. This CDR3 spans 16 amino acids. The CDR3 DNA is TGTGCCAGCAGCTCCTTAGGGGAGGGGAAGAACAGGGAGCTGTTTTTT. Translating gives CASSSLGEGKNRELFF.

The chain joins TRBV4-1 to TRBJ1-3, with unresolved D. Trimming pared 2 bases from V and 4 bases from J, leaving 3 bases between. This CDR3 spans 12 amino acids. Per germline, CDR1 MGHRA and CDR2 YSYEKL. Here the CDR3 DNA reads TGCGCCAGCAGCCAAAGGGGAAACACCATATATTTT. This translates into CASSQRGNTIYF.

The chain uses TRBV7-2 and TRBJ1-5, with D maybe TRBD1 (6 bases). The CDR3 length is 15 residues. V was cut by 5 bases and J by 0 bases, with 11 bases left in between. CDR1 and CDR2 (germline): SGHTA, FQGNSA. The CDR3 sequence: CASSPGAASNQPQHF. The DNA of the CDR3 is TGTGCCAGCAGCCCAGGGGCCGCTAGCAATCAGCCCCAGCATTTT.

A note on this clone: The same CDR3 can be traced to other DNA sequences in this sample. The chain is built from TRBV7-6 and TRBJ1-3; a possible D gene is TRBD1 (5 bases). The V end lost 1 base, the J end lost 0 bases, and 7 bases lay between the germline ends. The CDR3 has 15 amino acids. Germline V gives CDR1 SGHVS, CDR2 FNYEAQ. Written as DNA, the CDR3 is TGTGCCAGCAGCTTAGACAGGACCTCTGGAAACACCATATATTTT. Translated, it gives CASSLDRTSGNTIYF.

This chain connects TRBV6-5 to TRBJ2-1, with D perhaps TRBD1 or TRBD2 (5 bases each). In germline, CDR1 is MNHEY, CDR2 SVGAGI. The length of the CDR3 is 14 residues. V lost 7 bases and J lost 7, with 17 bases in between. CDR3 sequence reads: CASNWDRLLNEQFF. CDR3 in DNA: TGTGCCAGCAATTGGGACCGCCTTTTGAATGAGCAGTTCTTC.

V and J are TRBV7-9 and TRBJ1-3; no firm D call. Trimming removed 5 bases from V and 2 bases from J, with 13 bases in between. Germline V gene data show CDR1 as SEHNR and CDR2 as FQNEAQ (reference sequence). CDR3 length: 15 amino acids. CDR3 DNA sequence: TGTGCCAGCAGCCCGGAGGAGGAGGCTGGAAACACCATATATTTT. Protein product: CASSPEEEAGNTIYF.

The chain recombines TRBV7-9 with TRBJ1-6; 7 nucleotides match TRBD1. The trim removed 1 base at V and 8 bases at J, leaving 5 bases unmatched. The CDR3 has 15 residues. Germline assignment: CDR1 SEHNR and CDR2 FQNEAQ (reference sequence). In nucleotides, the CDR3 is TGTGCCAGCAGCTTAGGGCCAGGGGGTGATTCACCCCTCCACTTT. Translation: CASSLGPGGDSPLHF.

This clone appeared a single time. This chain links TRBV7-9 with TRBJ1-1, with D possibly being TRBD1 (6 bases). There are 15 residues in the CDR3. V was trimmed by 5 bases and J by 4 bases, leaving 17 bases between them. Germline lookup yields CDR1 SEHNR and CDR2 FQNEAQ (reference sequence). CDR3 nucleotides: TGTGCCAGCAGCGAGAACAGGGCGTTGGCCACTGAAGCTTTCTTT. It codes for CASSENRALATEAFF.

CDR3 DNA sequence: TGCAGCGGCTCGATTGGACAGGCCCTAAGAAGCATTTCCCGGAACATGAACACTGAAGCTTTCTTT. Protein: CSGSIGQALRSISRNMNTEAFF. The chain uses TRBV29-1 and TRBJ1-1; TRBD1 agrees at 7 bases. The CDR3 consists of 22 residues. Per the germline V gene, CDR1 is SQVTM and CDR2 is ANQGSEA. J lost 0 bases, V lost 7 bases, and 32 bases had no gene match.

This chain joins TRBV19 and TRBJ2-1, with TRBD2 matching over 10 bases. Germline V gives CDR1 LNHDA, CDR2 SQIVND (reference sequence). Germline trimming cut 6 bases from V and 2 bases from J; bases unmatched to any gene: 7. CDR3 length: 16 residues. CDR3 loop: CASSRTSGTPYNEQFF. CDR3 DNA: TGTGCCAGTAGCCGTACTAGCGGGACCCCCTACAATGAGCAGTTCTTC.

The chain joins TRBV5-1 to TRBJ1-4; possible D gene TRBD1, 5 bases. The V gene's germline CDR1 is SGHRS and CDR2 YFSETQ. The CDR3 covers 15 residues. The V gene lost 3 bases and the J gene lost 0 bases, with 9 bases spanning the gap. CDR3 in DNA: TGCGCCAGCAGCTGGGGAGGGGCAACTAATGAAAAACTGTTTTTT. This encodes CASSWGGATNEKLFF.